This entry lists 9 T cell receptor beta chains sequenced from one sample in a study of graft-versus-host responses after intestinal transplantation (dated by TCRdb to the early 2020s). Antigens of these TCRs are unknown. The sample's time point label, in plain terms: cells obtained before transplantation from donor or recipient. The receptor library was made with the immunoSEQ multiplex PCR assay. Entries here come from immuneACCESS through TCRdb and include only in-frame sequences with V and J called. Some clones fail to appear in such tables; in the studies checked, an unresolved V gene covers under half of the shortfall, and the cause of the remainder is unknown. This sample has tens of thousands of clones in its table, and 85% to 90% of those were observed once. In total, the top ten clones hold 3.5% to 5% of the sample. This specimen was unstimulated CD8+ T cells sorted from spleen or lymph node cells, taken before transplant. The receptor source for this set is a human donor who was the organ donor for an intestinal transplant.

The chain is built from TRBV19 and TRBJ1-1; D might be TRBD1 (5 bases). This CDR3 is built from 14 residues. The germline V gene has CDR1 LNHDA and CDR2 SQIVND (reference sequence). The V end lost 3 bases, the J end lost 4 bases, and 12 bases lay between the germline ends. The CDR3: CASSIQGGSTEAFF. Written as DNA, the CDR3 is TGTGCCAGTAGTATTCAGGGAGGGTCCACTGAAGCTTTCTTT.

V and J are TRBV7-6 and TRBJ2-1, with D possibly matching TRBD1 (6 bases). Germline values: CDR1 SGHVS, CDR2 FNYEAQ. V was pared by 5 bases and J by 4 bases, with 9 bases between. This CDR3 region has 13 residues. CDR3 DNA: TGTGCCAGCAGCCTGGACAGTTACAATGAGCAGTTCTTC. This encodes CASSLDSYNEQFF.

The V gene is TRBV5-4, the J gene TRBJ2-3, with 7 bases that match TRBD1. Germline V gives CDR1 SGHNT, CDR2 YYREEE (reference sequence). Losses at the gene ends were 2 bases for V and 2 bases for J; bases not matched to a gene: 2. This CDR3 is 14 amino acids long. CDR3 amino acids: CASSFGTATDTQYF. DNA for the CDR3: TGTGCCAGCAGCTTTGGGACAGCCACAGATACGCAGTATTTT.

The chain recombines TRBV7-9 with TRBJ1-2; 7 positions agree with TRBD1. After removal of 6 bases from V and 4 bases from J, the junction contained 11 bases not matched to a gene. Germline CDR1 and CDR2: SEHNR and FQNEAQ (reference sequence). The CDR3 totals 15 residues. CDR3 sequence: CASSLTGEVAYGYTF. The CDR3 DNA is TGTGCCAGCAGTCTTACAGGGGAAGTAGCCTATGGCTACACCTTC.

In its sample, this clone ranks as medium-sized. The rearrangement uses TRBV7-9 and TRBJ2-1; TRBD1 matches at 7 bases. The CDR3 is 15 amino acids. The V and J ends lost 5 bases and 2 bases, in that order; junction bases with no gene match: 6. The germline V gene encodes CDR1 SEHNR and CDR2 FQNEAQ (reference sequence). Here the CDR3 reads CASSAPGQTYNEQFF. The CDR3, as DNA: TGTGCCAGCAGCGCCCCGGGACAGACCTACAATGAGCAGTTCTTC.

The V gene is TRBV6-1, the J gene TRBJ2-7; 8 bases fit TRBD1. Germline-derived CDR1 and CDR2 are MNHNS and SASEGT. J was trimmed by 0 bases and V by 1 base; bases with no gene match: 8. The CDR3 sequence is 17 residues long. This chain's CDR3 is CASSEEGGQVYSYEQYV. In DNA, the CDR3 is TGTGCCAGCAGTGAAGAGGGGGGACAGGTTTACTCCTACGAGCAGTACGTC.

The rearrangement uses TRBV10-3 and TRBJ1-3; D is uncertain. CDR1 and CDR2 (germline): ENHRY, SYGVKD. The CDR3 runs 14 residues. The germline V and J ends were trimmed by 4 bases and 1 base, with 8 bases remaining between them. The CDR3 sequence: CAISASVSGNTIYF. The CDR3 nucleotides read TGTGCCATCAGTGCTAGTGTATCTGGAAACACCATATATTTT.

This clone showed up just once. The rearrangement links TRBV6-5 to TRBJ2-1, with D maybe TRBD2 (6 bases). V shed 0 bases and J shed 7 bases, with 16 bases lying between them. The CDR3 has 16 amino acids. CDR1 and CDR2 from the germline V gene are MNHEY and SVGAGI. Here the CDR3 reads CASSYSTDGAGNEQFF. CDR3 nucleotide sequence: TGTGCCAGCAGTTACTCCACCGATGGGGCGGGGAATGAGCAGTTCTTC.

This chain joins TRBV7-9 and TRBJ1-6, with 10 bases fitting TRBD1. The CDR3 runs 14 residues. The germline gives CDR1 SEHNR, CDR2 FQNEAQ (reference sequence). The J segment lost 9 bases and the V segment lost 6 bases, leaving 5 bases of the junction unmatched. The CDR3 region is CASRSGTGVSPLHF. CDR3 nucleotides: TGTGCCAGCAGGTCAGGGACAGGGGTTTCACCCCTCCACTTT.